Shown below are 27 T cell receptor beta chains from a single sample sequenced in a study of cytomegalovirus exposure and HLA in healthy donors. This PCR relied on a set of 60 Vbeta primers and 13 Jbeta primers. Here immunoSEQ multiplex PCR was the method, and the copy in TCRdb shows in-frame clones only, minus some. The sample contains over 150,000 clones, roughly 80% of which appear only once. Sequences were obtained from PBMCs. These receptors all come from a woman between 35 and 50 years old in good health and CMV-seronegative.

CDR3 residues: CASSPWGEPRFQPQHF. In nucleotides, the CDR3 is TGTGCCAGCAGCCCGTGGGGGGAACCAAGGTTCCAGCCCCAGCATTTT. The V call is TRBV28, the J call TRBJ1-5; D is perhaps TRBD1 (5 bases). Trimming removed 6 bases at V and 7 bases at J, with 22 bases between. Germline V gene sequence: CDR1 MDHEN, CDR2 SYDVKM. The CDR3 runs to 16 residues. Together with reference TRBV28 and TRBJ1-5, the CDR3 gives the full variable domain: DVKVTQSSRYLVKRTGEKVFLECVQDMDHENMFWYRQDPGLGLRLIYFSYDVKMKEKGDIPEGYSVSREKKERFSLILESASTNQTSMYLCASSPWGEPRFQPQHFGDGTRLSIL.

This clone has only one observation. The CDR3 reads CASSGAVYYEQYF. The CDR3 coding sequence is TGTGCCAGCAGCGGGGCCGTCTACTACGAGCAGTACTTC. The chain couples TRBV7-9 to TRBJ2-7, with D possibly TRBD1 on 5 matching bases. This CDR3 is 13 amino acids long. CDR1 and CDR2 (germline): SEHNR, FQNEAQ (reference sequence). Trimming shortened V by 5 bases and J by 3 bases, and 11 bases separated the two germline ends.

The chain carries TRBV10-3 and TRBJ1-4, with 8 bases matching TRBD1. Germline V CDR1 and CDR2: ENHRY, SYGVKD. Losses at the gene ends were 10 bases for V and 5 bases for J; bases not matched to a gene: 6. This CDR3 is 13 amino acids long. The DNA for the CDR3 is TGTGCCACAGCAGGGGGCGCGAATGAAAAACTGTTTTTT. Protein product: CATAGGANEKLFF.

This chain links TRBV28 with TRBJ2-7, with TRBD1 matching over 7 bases. In germline, CDR1 is MDHEN, CDR2 SYDVKM. The trim removed 6 bases at V and 2 bases at J, leaving 7 bases unmatched. The CDR3 contains 14 residues. The CDR3 region is CASSIEQGTYEQYF. DNA for the CDR3: TGTGCCAGCAGCATTGAACAGGGGACCTACGAGCAGTACTTC.

This chain joins TRBV6-1 and TRBJ2-7, with TRBD2 matching over 7 bases. Germline lookup yields CDR1 MNHNS and CDR2 SASEGT. The CDR3 covers 15 residues. Trimming took 1 base from V and 0 from J; bases not matched to a gene: 3. The CDR3 region is CASSEESGVSYEQYF. The CDR3 nucleotides are TGTGCCAGCAGTGAAGAAAGCGGGGTCTCCTACGAGCAGTACTTC.

The rearrangement joins TRBV19 to TRBJ1-2, with 7 bases that match TRBD1. Losses at the gene ends were 7 bases for V and 6 bases for J; bases not matched to a gene: 8. From germline, CDR1 is LNHDA and CDR2 SQIVND (reference sequence). This CDR3 has 13 amino acids. CDR3 coding DNA: TGTGCCAGTACCACAGGGGAAGGGGATGGCTACACCTTC. Translation: CASTTGEGDGYTF.

This clone was seen more than once but under ten times. The chain couples TRBV10-3 to TRBJ1-1, with 7 bases lining up with TRBD1. CDR3 length equals 14 residues. Germline V gene sequence: CDR1 ENHRY, CDR2 SYGVKD. Losses at the gene ends were 11 bases for V and 8 bases for J; bases not matched to a gene: 17. CDR3 nucleotide sequence: TGTGCCTCTAGGAACACTGCCGGACAGGTGGAAGCTTTCTTT. It codes for CASRNTAGQVEAFF.

V gene TRBV9 combines with J gene TRBJ2-7, with a weak D call TRBD1 (6 bases). Trimming removed 2 bases at V and 2 bases at J, with 14 bases between. This CDR3 comprises 15 residues. The germline gives CDR1 SGDLS, CDR2 YYNGEE. This chain's CDR3 is CASSVATGTTYEQYF. In DNA, the CDR3 is TGTGCCAGCAGCGTCGCGACAGGTACCACCTACGAGCAGTACTTC.

The rearrangement uses TRBV5-1 and TRBJ2-1; 12 bases map to TRBD2. V lost 0 bases to trimming and J lost 6 bases; unmatched junction nucleotides: 10. The CDR3 is made up of 18 amino acids. CDR1 and CDR2 from the germline V gene are SGHRS and YFSETQ. CDR3 sequence: CASSLEPTSGSRANEQFF. CDR3 DNA: TGCGCCAGCAGCTTGGAGCCGACTAGCGGGAGTCGGGCCAATGAGCAGTTCTTC.

This chain links TRBV6-5 with TRBJ1-2; 9 nucleotides match TRBD1. The germline V gene has CDR1 MNHEY and CDR2 SVGAGI. The trim removed 4 bases at V and 3 bases at J, leaving 3 bases unmatched. CDR3 size: 14 residues. In DNA form, the CDR3 reads TGTGCCAGCAGTTTAGGACAGGGGTACTATGGCTACACCTTC. This gives the protein CASSLGQGYYGYTF.

The chain uses TRBV6-1 and TRBJ1-2; TRBD1 is a possible D gene (6 bases). CDR1 and CDR2 from the germline V gene are MNHNS and SASEGT. The CDR3 is 12 residues long. Trimming cost V 7 bases and J 3 bases, with 9 bases left between them. The CDR3: CASNRDDYGYTF. Written as DNA, the CDR3 is TGTGCCAGCAACAGGGACGACTATGGCTACACCTTC.

The chain is built from TRBV5-1 and TRBJ2-2; 8 nucleotides line up with TRBD1. CDR1 and CDR2 from the germline V gene are SGHRS and YFSETQ. The CDR3 consists of 16 residues. V shed 2 bases, J shed 2 bases, and the junction held 5 bases outside the gene matches. The CDR3 DNA reads as TGCGCCAGCAGCTTATCGGGACAGGTTAACACCGGGGAGCTGTTTTTT. Translated: CASSLSGQVNTGELFF.

The chain employs TRBV9 and TRBJ2-2; TRBD2 matches at 8 bases. From germline, CDR1 is SGDLS and CDR2 YYNGEE. V shed 4 bases, J shed 3 bases, and the junction held 5 bases outside the gene matches. There are 15 residues in the CDR3. The CDR3 here is CASSIGAGDTGELFF. CDR3 in DNA: TGTGCCAGCAGCATCGGAGCGGGAGACACCGGGGAGCTGTTTTTT.

The J gene is TRBJ1-2, the V gene TRBV6-1; possibly TRBD1 for D (5 bases). The CDR3 totals 14 residues. V was clipped by 0 bases and J by 5 bases, with 10 bases between them. The germline gives CDR1 MNHNS, CDR2 SASEGT. DNA of the CDR3: TGTGCCAGCAGTGAAGCCCACGGGGGATATGGCTACACCTTC. Translating it yields CASSEAHGGYGYTF.

This clone was detected a few times. The chain combines TRBV2 with TRBJ2-3; D may be TRBD2 (5 bases). Looked up from germline, CDR1 is SNHLY and CDR2 is FYNNEI. Trimming took off 5 bases at V and 6 bases at J, with 12 bases between the two ends. There are 13 residues in the CDR3. The CDR3 region is CASSRELRDTQYF. The CDR3 coding sequence is TGTGCCAGCAGTAGGGAGTTAAGGGATACGCAGTATTTT.

This chain joins TRBV5-4 and TRBJ2-1, with D tentatively TRBD2 (5 bases). CDR3 length: 13 amino acids. The germline gives CDR1 SGHNT, CDR2 YYREEE (reference sequence). Trimming left V 4 bases short and J 9 bases short, with 14 bases between. The CDR3 is CASSGGLLGEQFF. Written as DNA, the CDR3 is TGTGCCAGCAGCGGAGGCTTGTTGGGTGAGCAGTTCTTC.

This chain uses TRBV5-1 with TRBJ2-5; 8 bases fit TRBD1. In germline, CDR1 is SGHRS, CDR2 YFSETQ. This CDR3 is 18 amino acids long. Trimming cost V 3 bases and J 1 base; bases outside gene matches: 14. Here the CDR3 reads CASSYMLTGTGAQETQYF. As DNA, the CDR3 is TGCGCCAGCAGCTATATGTTAACCGGGACAGGAGCCCAAGAGACCCAGTACTTC. Drawing the rest from reference TRBV5-1 and TRBJ2-5, the complete variable domain is KAGVTQTPRYLIKTRGQQVTLSCSPISGHRSVSWYQQTPGQGLQFLFEYFSETQRNKGNFPGRFSGRQFSNSRSEMNVSTLELGDSALYLCASSYMLTGTGAQETQYFGPGTRLLVL.

V gene TRBV5-6 combines with J gene TRBJ1-3; D is unresolved. The CDR3 runs to 17 residues. Per germline, CDR1 SGHDT and CDR2 YYEEEE. V was shortened by 1 base and J by 0 bases, with 14 bases between the two germline ends. The CDR3, as DNA: TGTGCCAGCAGCTTGTTCCTAACCCCTTTCTCTGGAAACACCATATATTTT. Residues: CASSLFLTPFSGNTIYF.

The V gene is TRBV7-6, the J gene TRBJ2-7; 9 bases are a match to TRBD1. V shed 5 bases, J shed 6 bases, and the junction held 8 bases outside the gene matches. Germline CDR1 reads SGHVS; CDR2 reads FNYEAQ. This CDR3 comprises 14 residues. CDR3 sequence reads: CASSQGQGYSEQYF. CDR3 coding DNA: TGTGCCAGCAGCCAGGGACAGGGTTATTCCGAGCAGTACTTC.

The chain links TRBV5-1 to TRBJ2-7, with 7 bases fitting TRBD1. The V segment lost 6 bases and the J segment 4 bases; nucleotides outside the gene matches: 10. The CDR3 is 14 amino acids. From germline, CDR1 is SGHRS and CDR2 YFSETQ. CDR3 nucleotides: TGCGCCAGCACCCTACAGACAGGGAATTACGAGCAGTACTTC. This codes for CASTLQTGNYEQYF. Based on the CDR3 plus reference TRBV5-1 and TRBJ2-7, the full variable domain is KAGVTQTPRYLIKTRGQQVTLSCSPISGHRSVSWYQQTPGQGLQFLFEYFSETQRNKGNFPGRFSGRQFSNSRSEMNVSTLELGDSALYLCASTLQTGNYEQYFGPGTRLTVT.

In regard to this clone: As the CDR3 is not closed by the conserved phenylalanine or tryptophan, this likely results from a read error. No DNA is shown, since the ends of the CDR3 on it are uncertain; the CDR3 is the one TCRdb lists. This chain joins TRBV6-5 and TRBJ1-2; TRBD1 was called by the table and not checked on the DNA. Ends included, the CDR3 has 12 residues. CDR1 is MNHEY and CDR2 is SVGAGI in the germline V gene. The CDR3 reads CASRAGTGVVVS.

The CDR3 loop is CASRSGATYEQYF. Here the CDR3 DNA reads TGTGCCAGCAGATCAGGGGCAACCTACGAGCAGTACTTC. This chain uses TRBV11-3 with TRBJ2-7, with TRBD1 as a possible D gene (6 bases). CDR1 is SGHNT and CDR2 is YENEEA in the germline V gene. CDR3 length: 13 amino acids. Trimming removed 6 bases from V and 2 bases from J, with 11 bases in between.

V and J are TRBV6-6 and TRBJ1-1; D perhaps matches TRBD1 (5 bases). The CDR3 is 15 residues long. The V and J ends lost 2 bases and 2 bases respectively, with 12 bases between them. The germline V gene has CDR1 MNHNY and CDR2 SVGAGI (reference sequence). CDR3 sequence (DNA): TGTGCCAGCAGTTACGGGGGGGAGATTAACACTGAAGCTTTCTTT. Translated: CASSYGGEINTEAFF.

The rearrangement links TRBV5-1 to TRBJ2-1; 12 nucleotides match TRBD2. V lost 4 bases and J lost 6; bases outside the gene matches: 8. The germline V gene has CDR1 SGHRS and CDR2 YFSETQ. The CDR3 runs to 16 residues. For the CDR3, the DNA is TGCGCCAGCAGCGGGGAGCCTAGCGGGGGGGGCAATGAGCAGTTCTTC. Its translation: CASSGEPSGGGNEQFF.

This clone has a single count. V usage is TRBV27 and J usage is TRBJ2-5; possibly TRBD1 for D (5 bases). Germline CDR1 and CDR2: MNHEY and SMNVEV (reference sequence). V was pared by 6 bases and J by 4 bases, with 15 bases between. CDR3 length: 14 residues. As DNA, the CDR3 is TGTGCCAGCAGAGGCCTAGGGCAGGGAGAGACCCAGTACTTC. Amino acids: CASRGLGQGETQYF.

The V call is TRBV10-3, the J call TRBJ1-2; 8 nucleotides match TRBD1. Germline assignment: CDR1 ENHRY and CDR2 SYGVKD. V gave up 7 bases and J gave up 8 bases; unmatched junction bases: 9. This CDR3 has 13 amino acids. The CDR3 sequence is CAINFAGGSGYTF. In nucleotides, the CDR3 is TGTGCCATCAATTTTGCAGGGGGCTCGGGCTACACCTTC.

J is TRBJ1-4 and V is TRBV6-1; 8 bases line up with TRBD1. CDR3 length: 17 amino acids. CDR1 and CDR2 from the germline V gene are MNHNS and SASEGT. The junction had 9 bases not matched to a gene; V was cut back by 2 bases and J by 4 bases. Written as DNA, the CDR3 is TGTGCCAGCAGTGAAAGGGCAGGGGGCAGGGTTAATGAAAAACTGTTTTTT. This encodes CASSERAGGRVNEKLFF.